This TCR beta chain originates from a study of CD8 T cells in ankylosing spondylitis. For TCR beta, libraries came from quantitative 5'-RACE with molecular barcodes. In TCRdb, the 5' RACE reads were re-called with MiXCR into one record per CDR3 protein. The data show fewer than 35,000 distinct CDR3 sequences, with 14% seen just once and more than 30% held by the top ten. Looked up from germline, CDR1 is SGHTA and CDR2 is FQGTGA. V was shortened by 5 bases and J by 6 bases, with 17 bases between the two germline ends. The CDR3 is 15 amino acids. This TCR came from a male donor with ankylosing spondylitis or in good health (not recorded which). The chain employs TRBV7-3 and TRBJ2-1, with a tentative D call TRBD2 (6 bases). The sequenced material came from blood. CDR3 sequence: CASSPSTGTFNEQFF. CDR3 bases: TGTGCCAGCAGCCCGTCCACCGGGACTTTCAATGAGCAGTTCTTC.